These 29 T cell receptor beta chains were all obtained from the same sample, sequenced in a study of blood T cell repertoires in COVID-19. The protocol was immunoSEQ multiplex PCR, while the TCRdb copy is restricted to in-frame clones and leaves out a portion. The table has over 85,000 clones, around 86% seen once. The specimen sequenced was peripheral blood. The origin of the receptors is an older woman with acute or convalescent COVID-19.

The V call is TRBV3-1 (or the pseudogene TRBV3-2), the J call TRBJ1-2, with a possible D match to TRBD1 (5 bases). Looked up from germline, CDR1 is LGHDT and CDR2 is YNNKEL (reference sequence). The CDR3 is 12 residues long. V was pared by 6 bases and J by 6 bases, with 11 bases between. The CDR3 is CASRGGAHGYTF. The CDR3 DNA is TGTGCCAGCAGAGGAGGGGCCCATGGCTACACCTTC.

The chain has TRBV29-1 and TRBJ2-5, with D maybe TRBD2 (6 bases). Germline values: CDR1 SQVTM, CDR2 ANQGSEA. The V end lost 0 bases, the J end lost 2 bases, and 13 bases lay between the germline ends. There are 15 residues in the CDR3. The CDR3 sequence is CSVEDGWRGQETQYF. CDR3 nucleotide sequence: TGCAGCGTTGAAGATGGGTGGAGGGGTCAAGAGACCCAGTACTTC.

This clone was detected ten times or more. The V and J genes are TRBV6-5 and TRBJ2-1, with 10 bases fitting TRBD2. The CDR3 consists of 14 residues. Unmatched junction bases numbered 7, after V lost 6 bases and J lost 8 bases. The germline V gene has CDR1 MNHEY and CDR2 SVGAGI. The CDR3 DNA sequence: TGTGCCAGCAGCCCGAGCGGGGGGGCGGATGAGCAGTTCTTC. Translation: CASSPSGGADEQFF.

This clone came up once. V usage is TRBV28 and J usage is TRBJ2-7, with TRBD1 matching over 8 bases. This CDR3 is 16 amino acids long. Germline V lookup: CDR1 MDHEN, CDR2 SYDVKM. With 3 bases clipped from V and 4 bases from J, the junction kept 11 bases outside the gene matches. CDR3 in DNA: TGTGCCAGCAGTTTGCCGATGACAGGGGCTCCTTACGAGCAGTACTTC. Translation: CASSLPMTGAPYEQYF.

The chain uses TRBV4-1 and TRBJ2-1; D is possibly TRBD1 (6 bases). This CDR3 spans 14 amino acids. CDR1 is MGHRA, CDR2 YSYEKL, per germline. V shed 6 bases and J shed 2 bases, with 11 bases lying between them. CDR3 region: CASSPGQTYNEQFF. CDR3 in DNA: TGCGCCAGCAGTCCGGGACAAACCTACAATGAGCAGTTCTTC.

This clone has just a few counts. CDR3 sequence (DNA): TGTGCCAGCAGTGCCCAGGTTGTAACCGGGGAGCTGTTTTTT. Translated: CASSAQVVTGELFF. V is TRBV2 and J is TRBJ2-2; no firm D call. The germline gives CDR1 SNHLY, CDR2 FYNNEI. The CDR3 covers 14 residues. V was trimmed by 4 bases and J by 5 bases, leaving 11 bases between them.

A word on this clone: Within the sample, other DNA sequences also encode this same CDR3. The rearrangement links TRBV19 to TRBJ1-6, with D perhaps TRBD1 (5 bases). With 3 bases removed from V and 5 bases from J, the gap between germline ends came to 11 bases. Germline V gene lookup returns CDR1 LNHDA and CDR2 SQIVND (reference sequence). This CDR3 comprises 15 residues. For the CDR3, the DNA is TGTGCCAGTAGTATTAGTGGACAAAATAATTCACCCCTCCACTTT. Translation gives CASSISGQNNSPLHF.

This chain connects TRBV15 to TRBJ2-2; tentative D call: TRBD1 (5 bases). CDR1 is LNHNV and CDR2 is YYDKDF in the germline V gene (reference sequence). This CDR3 contains 17 residues. V was cut by 1 base and J by 0 bases, with 12 bases left in between. The CDR3 loop reads CATSRVRGSPNTGELFF. The CDR3 DNA reads as TGTGCCACCAGCAGAGTTAGGGGCAGCCCGAACACCGGGGAGCTGTTTTTT.

The chain couples TRBV30 to TRBJ1-2; D possibly corresponds to TRBD1 (5 bases). The V gene's germline CDR1 is GTSNPN and CDR2 SVGIG (reference sequence). The CDR3 length is 14 residues. Trimming removed 0 bases from V and 3 bases from J, with 11 bases in between. CDR3 loop: CAWSVNDRYYGYTF. As DNA, the CDR3 is TGTGCCTGGAGTGTCAACGACAGATACTATGGCTACACCTTC.

This clone appeared once. The chain is built from TRBV7-9 and TRBJ2-1; TRBD2 agrees at 11 bases. CDR1 and CDR2 (germline): SEHNR, FQNEAQ (reference sequence). The CDR3 length is 19 residues. Germline trimming cut 5 bases from V and 0 bases from J; bases unmatched to any gene: 12. CDR3 loop: CASSGIAGGKIRSYNEQFF. The CDR3 bases are TGTGCCAGCAGCGGAATAGCGGGGGGGAAGATTCGCTCCTACAATGAGCAGTTCTTC.

This clone appeared once. This chain joins TRBV18 and TRBJ1-2, with 11 positions matching TRBD1. Germline-derived CDR1 and CDR2 are KGHSH and LQKENI. The CDR3 has 16 residues. Losses at the gene ends were 6 bases for V and 3 bases for J; bases not matched to a gene: 9. CDR3 protein: CASSRQKGQGDYGYTF. The CDR3 DNA reads TGTGCCAGCTCCCGTCAAAAGGGACAGGGGGACTATGGCTACACCTTC. The full variable domain, completed using reference TRBV18 and TRBJ1-2, is NAGVMQNPRHLVRRRGQEARLRCSPMKGHSHVYWYRQLPEEGLKFMVYLQKENIIDESGMPKERFSAEFPKEGPSILRIQQVVRGDSAAYFCASSRQKGQGDYGYTFGSGTRLTVV.

The rearrangement joins TRBV10-3 to TRBJ2-1; tentatively, D is TRBD1 (5 bases). The germline gives CDR1 ENHRY, CDR2 SYGVKD. Between the trimmed V and J ends, which lost 6 bases and 3 bases, there was a span of 9 bases. The CDR3 has 13 amino acids. CDR3 region: CAISDGHYNEQFF. DNA of the CDR3: TGTGCCATCAGCGACGGACACTACAATGAGCAGTTCTTC.

This clone was counted a single time. V is TRBV11-2 and J is TRBJ2-1, with TRBD1 matching over 7 bases. Germline-derived CDR1 and CDR2 are SGHAT and FQNNGV. This CDR3 region has 15 residues. V was pared by 3 bases and J by 2 bases, with 4 bases of the junction left unmatched. The CDR3 nucleotides are TGTGCCAGCAGCTTCACAGGGGCCCCCTACAATGAGCAGTTCTTC. Amino acids: CASSFTGAPYNEQFF.

The chain joins TRBV5-1 to TRBJ2-3; 10 nucleotides match TRBD2. Per germline, CDR1 SGHRS and CDR2 YFSETQ. This CDR3 region has 16 residues. With V trimmed by 4 bases and J by 5 bases, 10 bases remained unmatched. CDR3 region: CASSVGTSALGDTQYF. CDR3 sequence (DNA): TGCGCCAGCAGCGTCGGGACTAGCGCATTGGGAGATACGCAGTATTTT.

The rearrangement joins TRBV2 to TRBJ1-1, with 7 positions matching TRBD1. Germline V CDR1 and CDR2: SNHLY, FYNNEI. The CDR3 loop spans 15 amino acids. With 3 bases clipped from V and 4 bases from J, the junction kept 8 bases outside the gene matches. CDR3 loop: CASSDEGAWGTEAFF. In DNA, the CDR3 is TGTGCCAGCAGTGATGAGGGGGCCTGGGGCACTGAAGCTTTCTTT.

This rearrangement joins TRBV7-2 to TRBJ1-4; D is unresolved. The CDR3 contains 15 residues. The V end lost 1 base, the J end lost 8 bases, and 14 bases lay between the germline ends. Germline CDR1 is SGHTA and CDR2 is FQGNSA. This chain's CDR3 is CASSLGGSVWEKLFF. DNA of the CDR3: TGTGCCAGCAGCTTAGGCGGCTCAGTTTGGGAAAAACTGTTTTTT. The entire variable domain, with the rest obtained from reference TRBV7-2 and TRBJ1-4, is as follows: GAGVSQSPSNKVTEKGKDVELRCDPISGHTALYWYRQSLGQGLEFLIYFQGNSAPDKSGLPSDRFSAERTGGSVSTLTIQRTQQEDSAVYLCASSLGGSVWEKLFFGSGTQLSVL.

The chain employs TRBV5-1 and TRBJ1-1; D remains unclear. Trimming removed 4 bases at V and 3 bases at J, with 13 bases between. The CDR3 runs 14 residues. Germline CDR1 reads SGHRS; CDR2 reads YFSETQ. As DNA, the CDR3 is TGCGCCAGCAGCATCACAGAAGGCGACACTGAAGCTTTCTTT. As protein: CASSITEGDTEAFF.

This clone was counted a single time. The J gene is TRBJ2-7, the V gene TRBV5-1; D not resolved. CDR3 size: 14 residues. CDR1 and CDR2 (germline): SGHRS, YFSETQ. Trimming left V 0 bases short and J 2 bases short, with 9 bases between. The CDR3: CASSLEGGTYEQYF. The DNA for the CDR3 is TGCGCCAGCAGCTTGGAAGGCGGAACCTACGAGCAGTACTTC.

The genes are TRBV7-3 and TRBJ1-2; TRBD1 aligns across 10 bases. This CDR3 contains 13 residues. V was clipped by 2 bases and J by 8 bases; unmatched bases: 2. Germline assignment: CDR1 SGHTA and CDR2 FQGTGA. For the CDR3, the DNA is TGTGCCAGCAGCTTAGGGACAGGGGAAGGCTACACCTTC. Amino acids: CASSLGTGEGYTF.

This clone was seen a handful of times. The rearrangement uses TRBV2 and TRBJ2-3; the match to TRBD2 covers 13 bases. CDR3 length: 20 residues. CDR1 is SNHLY, CDR2 FYNNEI, per germline. V lost 6 bases, J lost 2 bases, and 17 bases stayed unmatched. Here the CDR3 reads CASRYTGTSGVLPSTDTQYF. The DNA of the CDR3 is TGTGCCAGCAGGTATACCGGGACTAGCGGGGTTTTGCCCTCCACAGATACGCAGTATTTT.

This clone has only a few counts. The V and J genes are TRBV7-9 and TRBJ2-1, with 8 nucleotides matching TRBD2. This CDR3 has 13 residues. Looked up from germline, CDR1 is SEHNR and CDR2 is FQNEAQ (reference sequence). V lost 8 bases and J lost 4; bases outside the gene matches: 4. CDR3 DNA: TGTGCCAGCGCTAGCGGGTTATACAATGAGCAGTTCTTC. Encoded protein: CASASGLYNEQFF. The complete variable domain, with remaining parts taken from reference TRBV7-9 and TRBJ2-1, reads DTGVSQNPRHKITKRGQNVTFRCDPISEHNRLYWYRQTLGQGPEFLTYFQNEAQLEKSRLLSDRFSAERPKGSFSTLEIQRTEQGDSAMYLCASASGLYNEQFFGPGTRLTVL.

This chain uses TRBV4-1 with TRBJ1-2, with no clear D. V was cut by 3 bases and J by 4 bases, with 18 bases left in between. CDR3 length: 16 amino acids. Germline V lookup: CDR1 MGHRA, CDR2 YSYEKL. CDR3 region: CASSHQSFGSAYGYTF. The CDR3 DNA reads TGCGCCAGCAGCCACCAATCTTTCGGGTCAGCCTATGGCTACACCTTC.

V gene TRBV7-8 combines with J gene TRBJ1-6, with TRBD1 matching over 7 bases. V trimming: 3 bases; J trimming: 0 bases; junction bases outside the gene matches: 5. The CDR3 runs 17 residues. CDR1 and CDR2 (germline): SGHVS, FQNEAQ. CDR3 bases: TGTGCCAGCAGCTTGTACAGGGGCGACTCCTATAATTCACCCCTCCACTTT. Translation: CASSLYRGDSYNSPLHF.

This chain links TRBV10-1 with TRBJ2-1, with D possibly matching TRBD2 (5 bases). The CDR3 is 13 residues long. CDR1 WNHNN and CDR2 SYGVQD come from the germline V gene (reference sequence). Trimming stripped 3 bases from V and 5 bases from J, with 8 bases between. The CDR3 sequence: CASSESGNNEQFF. CDR3 nucleotides: TGCGCCAGCAGTGAATCGGGGAACAATGAGCAGTTCTTC.

This sequence joins TRBV2 and TRBJ1-1; D not resolved. The V end was cut by 11 bases, the J end by 4 bases, with 17 bases between. The CDR3 runs 13 residues. The germline V gene has CDR1 SNHLY and CDR2 FYNNEI. The chain's CDR3 is CARDEGMGTEAFF. The CDR3 region has the DNA TGTGCCCGCGACGAGGGAATGGGCACTGAAGCTTTCTTT.

This chain connects TRBV10-3 to TRBJ2-1, with 9 bases aligning to TRBD1. This CDR3 has 12 residues. V shed 6 bases, J shed 10 bases, and the junction held 4 bases outside the gene matches. The V gene's germline CDR1 is ENHRY and CDR2 SYGVKD. CDR3 region: CAISRDREEQFF. The CDR3 DNA is TGTGCCATCAGCCGGGACAGGGAAGAGCAGTTCTTC.

This chain connects TRBV16 to TRBJ2-7; the match to TRBD1 covers 8 bases. This CDR3 has 13 residues. Trimming cost V 4 bases and J 6 bases; bases outside gene matches: 5. Germline-derived CDR1 and CDR2 are KGHSY and FQNENV. CDR3 amino acids: CASSLVGQGEQYF. CDR3 in DNA: TGTGCCAGCAGCCTCGTCGGACAGGGCGAGCAGTACTTC.

This chain links TRBV19 with TRBJ1-1, with no clear D. Per the germline V gene, CDR1 is LNHDA and CDR2 is SQIVND (reference sequence). Trimming left V 6 bases short and J 5 bases short, with 16 bases between. The CDR3 sequence is 14 residues long. The CDR3 DNA follows: TGTGCCAGTAGCCGGGATGGGAGACAAACTGAAGCTTTCTTT. It specifies CASSRDGRQTEAFF.

This clone has only one observation. The chain combines TRBV7-9 with TRBJ1-2; D not certain. Germline-derived CDR1 and CDR2 are SEHNR and FQNEAQ (reference sequence). The CDR3 contains 12 residues. The V end was cut by 5 bases, the J end by 6 bases, with 10 bases between. CDR3 sequence: CASSPGWDGYTF. The CDR3 nucleotides are TGTGCCAGCAGCCCGGGATGGGATGGCTACACCTTC.